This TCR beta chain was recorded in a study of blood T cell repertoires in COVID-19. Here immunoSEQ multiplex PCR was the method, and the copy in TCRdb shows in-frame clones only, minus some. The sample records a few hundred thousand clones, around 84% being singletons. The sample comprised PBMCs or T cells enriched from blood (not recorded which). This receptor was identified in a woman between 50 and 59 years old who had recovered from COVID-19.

This chain's CDR3 is CATSRDSRLAEYNEQFF. The DNA of the CDR3 is TGTGCCACCAGCAGAGACTCGCGACTAGCGGAGTACAATGAGCAGTTCTTC. The chain is built from TRBV15 and TRBJ2-1, with 9 bases identical to TRBD2. Germline V gene lookup returns CDR1 LNHNV and CDR2 YYDKDF (reference sequence). CDR3 length equals 17 residues. J was trimmed by 4 bases and V by 0 bases; bases with no gene match: 7.